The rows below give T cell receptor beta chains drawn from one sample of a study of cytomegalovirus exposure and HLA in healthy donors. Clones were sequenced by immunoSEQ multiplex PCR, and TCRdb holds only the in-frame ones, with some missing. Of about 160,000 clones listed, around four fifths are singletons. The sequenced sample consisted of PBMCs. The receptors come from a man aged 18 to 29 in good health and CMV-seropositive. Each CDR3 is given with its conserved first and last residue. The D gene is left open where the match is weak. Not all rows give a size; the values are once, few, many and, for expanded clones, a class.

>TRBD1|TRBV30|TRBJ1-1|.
CAWSAGTGETEAFF
TGTGCCTGGAGTGCCGGGACAGGGGAAACTGAAGCTTTCTTT
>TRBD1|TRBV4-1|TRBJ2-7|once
CASSHVPPGQGGHEQYF
TGCGCCAGCAGCCATGTCCCACCGGGACAGGGAGGCCACGAGCAGTACTTC
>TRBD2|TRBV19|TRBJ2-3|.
CASSDDQAGGSTDTQYF
TGTGCCAGTAGTGACGACCAAGCGGGGGGGAGCACAGATACGCAGTATTTT
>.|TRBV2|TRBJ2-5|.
CASSPLDTTAGTQYF
TGTGCCAGCAGTCCCTTGGACACGACCGCAGGGACCCAGTACTTC
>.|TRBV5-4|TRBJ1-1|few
CASSLPTTGSQGTEAFF
TGTGCCAGCAGCTTGCCGACAACAGGATCCCAGGGCACTGAAGCTTTCTTT
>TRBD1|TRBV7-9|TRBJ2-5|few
CASSLLGTGSTETQYF
TGTGCCAGCAGCTTGCTTGGGACAGGGAGTACAGAGACCCAGTACTTC
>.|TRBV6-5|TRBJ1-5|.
CASSWNRDNQPQHF
TGTGCCAGCAGTTGGAACAGGGATAATCAGCCCCAGCATTTT
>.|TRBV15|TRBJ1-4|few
CASRSATNEKLFF
TGTGCCTCCAGAAGCGCAACTAATGAAAAACTGTTTTTT
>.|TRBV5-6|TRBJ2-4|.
CASSFRVSGVKYF
TGTGCCAGCAGCTTCAGGGTATCGGGCGTAAAGTACTTC
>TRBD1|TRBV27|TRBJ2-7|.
CASSFGTGPYEQYF
TGTGCCAGCAGTTTCGGGACAGGGCCTTACGAGCAGTACTTC
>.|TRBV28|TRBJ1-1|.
CASSLKGDTEAFF
TGTGCCAGCAGTTTAAAAGGGGACACTGAAGCTTTCTTT
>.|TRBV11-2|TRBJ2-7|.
CASSLDPGVSYEQYF
TGTGCCAGCAGCTTAGATCCCGGGGTTTCCTACGAGCAGTACTTC
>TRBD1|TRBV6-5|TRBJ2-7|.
CASSSDRVNYEQYF
TGTGCCAGCAGTTCCGACAGGGTAAACTACGAGCAGTACTTC
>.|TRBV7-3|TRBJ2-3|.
CASSLLGGPTDTQYF
TGTGCCAGCAGCTTACTCGGGGGGCCCACAGATACGCAGTATTTT
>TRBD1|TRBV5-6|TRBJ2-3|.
CASSTPDRVYDTQYF
TGTGCCAGCAGCACCCCGGACAGGGTTTACGATACGCAGTATTTT
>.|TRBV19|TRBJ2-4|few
CASSPRWDIQYF
TGTGCCAGTAGTCCGCGGTGGGACATTCAGTACTTC
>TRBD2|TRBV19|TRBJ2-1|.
CASSAIRGVENEQFF
TGTGCCAGTTCTGCCATCCGGGGGGTAGAGAATGAGCAGTTCTTC
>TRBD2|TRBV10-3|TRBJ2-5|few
CAISGGLAEETQYF
TGTGCCATCAGTGGAGGACTAGCGGAAGAGACCCAGTACTTC
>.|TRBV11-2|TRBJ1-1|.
CASSHQREGKGTEAFF
TGTGCCAGCAGCCACCAGAGGGAGGGGAAAGGCACTGAAGCTTTCTTT
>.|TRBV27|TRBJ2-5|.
CASSGNWAGEETQYF
TGTGCCAGCAGCGGGAATTGGGCAGGGGAAGAGACCCAGTACTTC
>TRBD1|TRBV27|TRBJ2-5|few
CASSIQGPWETQYF
TGTGCCAGCAGCATACAGGGGCCCTGGGAGACCCAGTACTTC
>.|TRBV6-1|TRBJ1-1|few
CASSEGLRDTEAFF
TGTGCCAGCAGTGAAGGGCTCCGGGACACTGAAGCTTTCTTT
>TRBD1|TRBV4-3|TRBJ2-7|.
CASSQVSGQGYEQYF
TGCGCCAGCAGCCAAGTATCTGGACAGGGCTACGAGCAGTACTTC
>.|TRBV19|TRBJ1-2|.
CASSIAGGYTF
TGTGCCAGTAGTATAGCAGGGGGCTACACCTTC
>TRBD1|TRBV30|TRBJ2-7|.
CAWSEGTDNEQYF
TGCGCCTGGAGTGAGGGGACAGACAACGAGCAGTACTTC
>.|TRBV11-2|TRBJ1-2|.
CASSLEAGSLYGYTF
TGTGCCAGCAGCTTAGAAGCGGGCAGTCTCTATGGCTACACCTTC
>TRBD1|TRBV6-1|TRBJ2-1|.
CASSARGQGLLNEQFF
TGTGCCAGCAGTGCCCGGGGACAGGGGCTTCTCAATGAGCAGTTCTTC
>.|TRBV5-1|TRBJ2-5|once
CASSPLSGGETQYF
TGCGCCAGCAGCCCTCTAAGTGGAGGGGAGACCCAGTACTTC
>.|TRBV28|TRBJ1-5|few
CASSFFVGRGGNQPQHF
TGTGCCAGCAGTTTTTTCGTAGGGAGGGGGGGCAATCAGCCCCAGCATTTT
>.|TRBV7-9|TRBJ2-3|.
CASSLDSGSTDTQYF
TGTGCCAGCAGCTTAGACAGTGGGAGCACAGATACGCAGTATTTT
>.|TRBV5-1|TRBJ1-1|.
CASSLEQGNTEAFF
TGCGCCAGCAGCTTGGAACAGGGTAACACTGAAGCTTTCTTT
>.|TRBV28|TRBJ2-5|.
CASSLSQETQYF
TGTGCCAGCAGTTTGTCGCAAGAGACCCAGTACTTC
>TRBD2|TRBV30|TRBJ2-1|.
CAWSTGTSGTNEQFF
TGTGCCTGGAGTACCGGGACTAGCGGAACCAATGAGCAGTTCTTC
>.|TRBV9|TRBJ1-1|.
CASSGSGNTEAFF
TGTGCCAGCAGCGGAAGCGGGAACACTGAAGCTTTCTTT
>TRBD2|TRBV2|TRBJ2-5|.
CASAGTPGLARETQYF
TGTGCCAGCGCAGGGACGCCGGGACTAGCCCGAGAGACCCAGTACTTC
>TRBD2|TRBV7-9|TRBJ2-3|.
CASSERGTSNPDTQYF
TGTGCCAGCAGCGAGCGGGGGACTAGTAACCCAGATACGCAGTATTTT
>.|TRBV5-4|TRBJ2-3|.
CASSLSGHSTDTQYF
TGTGCCAGCAGCTTGTCGGGACACAGCACAGATACGCAGTATTTT
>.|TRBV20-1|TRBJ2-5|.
CSARQQETQYF
TGCAGTGCTAGACAGCAAGAGACCCAGTACTTC
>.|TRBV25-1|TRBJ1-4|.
CASSEYGVEKLFF
TGTGCCAGCAGTGAATACGGGGTTGAAAAACTGTTTTTT
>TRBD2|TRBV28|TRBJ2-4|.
CASSFPQLSGRATKNIQYF
TGTGCCAGCAGTTTTCCTCAGCTTAGCGGGAGGGCCACCAAAAACATTCAGTACTTC
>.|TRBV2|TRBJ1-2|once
CASREGAYGYTF
TGTGCCAGCAGAGAGGGTGCCTATGGCTACACCTTC
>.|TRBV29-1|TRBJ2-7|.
CSVEEGALGEQYF
TGCAGCGTTGAAGAGGGGGCTCTGGGGGAGCAGTACTTC
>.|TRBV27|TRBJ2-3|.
CASSPYPGAGADTQYF
TGTGCCAGCAGTCCATACCCGGGGGCGGGAGCAGATACGCAGTATTTT